These 13 T cell receptor beta chains share one sample of origin, sequenced in a study of T cell responses to AZD1222 COVID-19 vaccine. Here immunoSEQ multiplex PCR was the method, and the copy in TCRdb shows in-frame clones only, minus some. The sample holds some 110,000 clones, 90% seen once. Sequenced here: peripheral blood, sampled 28 days after the second AZD1222 dose. The receptors stem from an adult who received the AZD1222 COVID-19 vaccine.

CDR3 sequence: CASSLARGVSTEAFF. The DNA for the CDR3 is TGTGCCAGCAGCTTAGCGCGGGGGGTTAGCACTGAAGCTTTCTTT. The rearrangement joins TRBV7-6 to TRBJ1-1; perhaps TRBD1 as D (5 bases). CDR1 is SGHVS and CDR2 is FNYEAQ in the germline V gene. There are 15 residues in the CDR3. V lost 0 bases and J 4 bases, leaving 12 bases between the germline ends.

This clone came up once. The chain employs TRBV3-1 (or the pseudogene TRBV3-2) and TRBJ2-7; D tentatively reads TRBD1 or TRBD2 (5 bases each). Between the trimmed V and J ends, which lost 4 bases and 2 bases, there was a span of 15 bases. This CDR3 spans 15 amino acids. Germline V CDR1 and CDR2: LGHDT, YNNKEL (reference sequence). As DNA, the CDR3 is TGTGCCAGCAGCCCTAAATCTCCGGGACCCTACGAGCAGTACTTC. It is translated as CASSPKSPGPYEQYF.

This clone showed up just once. The chain links TRBV6-2 or TRBV6-3 to TRBJ1-5; a weak D match, TRBD1 (5 bases). The V gene's germline CDR1 is MNHEY and CDR2 SVGEGT. This CDR3 comprises 16 residues. Trimming stripped 2 bases from V and 5 bases from J, with 16 bases between. Here the CDR3 reads CASSYEEGRADQPQHF. In DNA form, the CDR3 reads TGTGCCAGCAGTTACGAGGAGGGGCGGGCTGATCAGCCCCAGCATTTT.

The chain recombines TRBV6-5 with TRBJ1-4; TRBD1 aligns across 7 bases. The CDR3 has 14 amino acids. The germline gives CDR1 MNHEY, CDR2 SVGAGI. The junction had 4 bases not matched to a gene; V was cut back by 7 bases and J by 2 bases. For the CDR3, the DNA is TGTGCCAGCAAAACAGGGGACACTAATGAAAAACTGTTTTTT. It translates to CASKTGDTNEKLFF.

This rearrangement joins TRBV27 to TRBJ2-7; unclear D gene. The V gene lost 3 bases and the J gene lost 2 bases, with 11 bases spanning the gap. There are 14 residues in the CDR3. The germline V gene has CDR1 MNHEY and CDR2 SMNVEV (reference sequence). The CDR3 reads CASSFNGATYEQYF. CDR3 DNA: TGTGCCAGCAGTTTTAACGGCGCGACCTACGAGCAGTACTTC.

The V call is TRBV24-1, the J call TRBJ2-1; no firm D call. Germline values: CDR1 KGHDR, CDR2 SFDVKD. This CDR3 has 16 residues. Between the trimmed V and J ends, which lost 1 base and 3 bases, there was a span of 12 bases. CDR3 in DNA: TGTGCCACCAGTGATTTTAAGCGACCAAGCTACAATGAGCAGTTCTTC. As protein: CATSDFKRPSYNEQFF.

V is TRBV7-2 and J is TRBJ2-1, with D possibly matching TRBD2 (7 bases). The V end lost 0 bases, the J end lost 8 bases, and 11 bases lay between the germline ends. From germline, CDR1 is SGHTA and CDR2 FQGNSA. The CDR3 loop spans 14 amino acids. The CDR3 sequence is CASSLAGGLDEQFF. The CDR3 DNA reads TGTGCCAGCAGCTTAGCGGGGGGGCTAGATGAGCAGTTCTTC.

The rearrangement uses TRBV6-5 and TRBJ2-3, with D hard to call. This CDR3 has 12 residues. V lost 8 bases to trimming and J lost 1 base, with 7 bases between them. Germline V lookup: CDR1 MNHEY, CDR2 SVGAGI. The CDR3 nucleotides read TGTGCCAGCCCGCATCGCACAGATACGCAGTATTTT. Protein sequence: CASPHRTDTQYF.

V gene TRBV6-5 combines with J gene TRBJ2-3; TRBD1 might be the D (5 bases). This CDR3 comprises 13 residues. Per the germline V gene, CDR1 is MNHEY and CDR2 is SVGAGI. Trimming shortened V by 7 bases and J by 4 bases, and 12 bases separated the two germline ends. The CDR3 loop reads CASTAREPDTQYF. The CDR3 nucleotides read TGTGCCAGCACGGCCAGGGAACCAGATACGCAGTATTTT.

The chain recombines TRBV19 with TRBJ1-2; 7 positions agree with TRBD1. CDR1 and CDR2 from the germline V gene are LNHDA and SQIVND (reference sequence). The CDR3 has 15 amino acids. V was pared by 5 bases and J by 0 bases, with 6 bases of the junction left unmatched. CDR3 DNA: TGTGCCAGTAGTGCCAGACAGGGAGCTAACTATGGCTACACCTTC. This translates into CASSARQGANYGYTF.

This sequence joins TRBV15 and TRBJ2-7, with 7 bases aligning to TRBD2. Germline V gene lookup returns CDR1 LNHNV and CDR2 YYDKDF (reference sequence). With V trimmed by 5 bases and J by 3 bases, 4 bases remained unmatched. This CDR3 has 13 residues. This CDR3 reads CATSRGEHYEQYF. The CDR3 nucleotides read TGTGCCACCAGCCGGGGGGAGCACTACGAGCAGTACTTC.

The rearrangement joins TRBV4-3 to TRBJ2-3; D gene unclear. The CDR3 spans 15 residues. V dropped 4 bases and J dropped 1 base, with 12 bases sitting between them. The germline V gene has CDR1 LGHNA and CDR2 YSLEER. The DNA of the CDR3 is TGCGCCAGCAGCCGCATGATCGGCGGCACAGATACGCAGTATTTT. It encodes CASSRMIGGTDTQYF.

This chain uses TRBV6-1 with TRBJ2-7; 8 nucleotides agree with TRBD2. The ends lost 2 bases at V and 3 bases at J; junction bases unmatched: 9. Germline CDR1 reads MNHNS; CDR2 reads SASEGT. This CDR3 is built from 16 residues. CDR3 DNA sequence: TGTGCCAGCAGTGAATGGCCGGGAGGGATGATCTACGAGCAGTACTTC. Translating it yields CASSEWPGGMIYEQYF.